Each of the 8 T cell receptor beta chains below was sequenced from the same sample in a study of blood T cell repertoires in COVID-19. Measured with immunoSEQ multiplex PCR; TCRdb has only the in-frame clones, and not every one. The sample gives about 250,000 clones, about nine tenths of which show up once; around 0.86% is in the top ten. The sample comprised peripheral blood. These receptor sequences come from a man aged 25-45 years with COVID-19, enrolled during active disease.

This clone was seen a few times. The chain employs TRBV10-2 and TRBJ2-7, with D unclear. Trimming stripped 4 bases from V and 3 bases from J, with 10 bases between. This CDR3 has 13 amino acids. The germline gives CDR1 WSHSY, CDR2 SAAADI. The CDR3 is CASSVGRIYEQYF. CDR3 in DNA: TGCGCCAGCAGTGTGGGCAGAATCTACGAGCAGTACTTC.

This sequence joins TRBV11-3 and TRBJ1-1, with D possibly TRBD1 on 5 matching bases. Trimming removed 2 bases from V and 1 base from J, with 8 bases in between. The CDR3 spans 14 residues. The germline CDR1 and CDR2 sequences are SGHNT and YENEEA. As DNA, the CDR3 is TGTGCCAGCAGCTTACAGGGTTCGAACACTGAAGCTTTCTTT. Amino acids: CASSLQGSNTEAFF.

The chain joins TRBV19 to TRBJ1-1; TRBD1 aligns across 8 bases. J lost 6 bases, V lost 2 bases, and 8 bases had no gene match. Germline CDR1 reads LNHDA; CDR2 reads SQIVND (reference sequence). This CDR3 contains 15 residues. The CDR3 loop is CASSIQGALGPEAFF. As DNA, the CDR3 is TGTGCCAGTAGTATACAGGGGGCACTAGGACCTGAAGCTTTCTTT.

The V gene is TRBV10-3, the J gene TRBJ1-5; TRBD1 might be the D (5 bases). The CDR3 loop spans 15 amino acids. Germline lookup yields CDR1 ENHRY and CDR2 SYGVKD. The ends were cut back, 6 bases at V and 5 bases at J, with 17 bases in the middle. The CDR3: CAISGTGRGDQPQHF. In DNA, the CDR3 is TGTGCCATCAGCGGGACTGGCCGGGGCGATCAGCCCCAGCATTTT.

The V gene is TRBV7-6, the J gene TRBJ2-7; 9 bases map to TRBD1. CDR1 and CDR2 (germline): SGHVS, FNYEAQ. The CDR3 extends over 14 amino acids. V was pared by 1 base and J by 6 bases, with 4 bases of the junction left unmatched. CDR3 DNA sequence: TGTGCCAGCAGCTTAGAGACAGGGGGGGCCGAGCAGTACTTC. Translation: CASSLETGGAEQYF.

The rearrangement links TRBV10-1 to TRBJ2-1; tentative D call: TRBD1 (5 bases). From germline, CDR1 is WNHNN and CDR2 SYGVQD (reference sequence). With 0 bases removed from V and 3 bases from J, the gap between germline ends came to 12 bases. The CDR3 loop spans 16 amino acids. The CDR3 coding sequence is TGCGCCAGCAGTGAGTCGATTCGGCAGGGCTACAATGAGCAGTTCTTC. This translates into CASSESIRQGYNEQFF.

The V gene is TRBV7-2, the J gene TRBJ1-1; 7 nucleotides agree with TRBD1. The CDR3 covers 13 residues. Germline V CDR1 and CDR2: SGHTA, FQGNSA. The J segment lost 7 bases and the V segment lost 5 bases, leaving 7 bases of the junction unmatched. CDR3 residues: CASSLGTVLEAFF. In nucleotides, the CDR3 is TGTGCCAGCAGCCTCGGGACAGTTCTTGAAGCTTTCTTT. Combining the CDR3 with reference TRBV7-2 and TRBJ1-1 gives the whole variable domain GAGVSQSPSNKVTEKGKDVELRCDPISGHTALYWYRQSLGQGLEFLIYFQGNSAPDKSGLPSDRFSAERTGGSVSTLTIQRTQQEDSAVYLCASSLGTVLEAFFGQGTRLTVV.

This rearrangement joins TRBV6-1 to TRBJ1-2; 7 positions match TRBD1. Germline V CDR1 and CDR2: MNHNS, SASEGT. The CDR3 consists of 14 residues. After removal of 3 bases from V and 4 bases from J, the junction contained 5 bases not matched to a gene. The chain's CDR3 is CASSDLGQAYGYTF. CDR3 DNA sequence: TGTGCCAGCAGTGACCTAGGACAGGCCTATGGCTACACCTTC.